The entry that follows covers one T cell receptor beta chain sequence. What it binds is unknown. The data derive from a study of T cell responses to AZD1222 COVID-19 vaccine. Study-wide results and limits: At study baseline, merely five or six AZD1222 recipients were seropositive. Nearly half of the spike-specific TCRs reportedly recognize variant regions that carry no mutations.

Deletions cut 6 bases from V and 4 bases from J, with 10 bases between. The CDR3 runs 14 residues. In germline, CDR1 is MNHEY, CDR2 SMNVEV (reference sequence). Some clones are missing from TCRdb's copy, which holds only in-frame ones; the method was immunoSEQ multiplex PCR. The table has under 50,000 clones, about 90% seen once; the top ten hold 1.1%. The material was peripheral blood, obtained 28 days after the second AZD1222 dose. The chain carries TRBV27 and TRBJ1-6; the D is unclear. The TCR sequence derives from an adult who received the AZD1222 COVID-19 vaccine. The DNA for the CDR3 is TGTGCCAGCAGGAGGGTTGGGTATAATTCACCCCTCCACTTT. Translation: CASRRVGYNSPLHF.